The next 9 T cell receptor beta chains were all read from a single sample in a study of control samples from healthy donors and cancer patients. The method was immunoSEQ multiplex PCR; TCRdb's version includes in-frame clones alone and lacks a portion of them. Among just over 150,000 clones listed, 70% to 90% were seen once. Sequencing input: blood. These receptors were collected from a man younger than 45 in good health.

This clone was detected only once. V usage is TRBV6-5 and J usage is TRBJ1-3; no reliable D call. This CDR3 is 13 amino acids long. Trimming stripped 6 bases from V and 4 bases from J, with 10 bases between. Germline V gene lookup returns CDR1 MNHEY and CDR2 SVGAGI. The CDR3 coding sequence is TGTGCCAGCAGACGATCTCAAGGAAACACCATATATTTT. Translation: CASRRSQGNTIYF.

This clone was observed once. The rearrangement uses TRBV6-5 and TRBJ1-3; the D is unclear. V lost 3 bases, J lost 0 bases, and 9 bases lay in between. CDR1 and CDR2 from the germline V gene are MNHEY and SVGAGI. The CDR3 length is 15 residues. The CDR3 DNA follows: TGTGCCAGCAGTTATGACTTCTACTCTGGAAACACCATATATTTT. Protein: CASSYDFYSGNTIYF.

In DNA, the CDR3 is TGTGCCACCAGCAGAGTTAATCGCGGGGCTTATGGCTACACCTTC. It is translated as CATSRVNRGAYGYTF. This rearrangement joins TRBV15 to TRBJ1-2; maybe TRBD1 (5 bases). Trimming took 1 base from V and 5 from J, leaving 14 bases between them. The CDR3 loop spans 15 amino acids. Germline-derived CDR1 and CDR2 are LNHNV and YYDKDF (reference sequence).

The V gene is TRBV5-8, the J gene TRBJ2-1; the D is unclear. CDR1 SGHTS and CDR2 YDEGEE come from the germline V gene. CDR3 length: 11 residues. Trimming stripped 3 bases from V and 7 bases from J, with 5 bases between. CDR3 loop: CASSSYNEQFF. CDR3 sequence (DNA): TGTGCCAGCAGCTCTTATAATGAGCAGTTCTTC.

V is TRBV5-1 and J is TRBJ2-2; no clear D. V lost 1 base and J lost 5, with 6 bases in between. Germline values: CDR1 SGHRS, CDR2 YFSETQ. This CDR3 is 13 amino acids long. In nucleotides, the CDR3 is TGCGCCAGCAGCTTGAGTGGGACCGGGGAGCTGTTTTTT. Its translation: CASSLSGTGELFF.

This rearrangement joins TRBV6-5 to TRBJ2-1; the D gene is possibly TRBD1 (6 bases). The CDR3 sequence is 14 residues long. Trimming took off 8 bases at V and 3 bases at J, with 14 bases between the two ends. Germline CDR1 and CDR2: MNHEY and SVGAGI. For the CDR3, the DNA is TGTGCCAGCTGTCCGACAGGATACTACAATGAGCAGTTCTTC. It codes for CASCPTGYYNEQFF.

The DNA of the CDR3 is TGTGCCAGCAGCTCGAATTCAGGGAAAGGGTCCTATGGCTACACCTTC. As protein: CASSSNSGKGSYGYTF. The chain uses TRBV7-9 and TRBJ1-2; D might be TRBD1 (5 bases). This CDR3 is built from 16 residues. V lost 4 bases and J 4 bases, leaving 19 bases between the germline ends. Germline V gene sequence: CDR1 SEHNR, CDR2 FQNEAQ (reference sequence).

V and J are TRBV19 and TRBJ1-4; perhaps TRBD1 as D (6 bases). Germline assignment: CDR1 LNHDA and CDR2 SQIVND (reference sequence). CDR3 length equals 12 residues. V lost 3 bases, J lost 8 bases, and 7 bases lay in between. The CDR3 sequence: CASSITGEKLFF. The CDR3 DNA is TGTGCCAGTAGTATCACAGGGGAAAAACTGTTTTTT.

This clone was detected only once. This chain links TRBV3-1 (or the pseudogene TRBV3-2) with TRBJ1-5; D unclear. The CDR3 covers 14 residues. With 0 bases removed from V and 5 bases from J, the gap between germline ends came to 8 bases. Germline CDR1 and CDR2: LGHDT and YNNKEL (reference sequence). CDR3 in amino acids: CASSQDKNYQPQHF. As DNA, the CDR3 is TGTGCCAGCAGCCAAGATAAGAATTATCAGCCCCAGCATTTT.